These 7 T cell receptor beta chains were sequenced from one sample in a study of T cell repertoires in cytomegalovirus infection. TCRdb called the reads again in MiXCR, with one record for every CDR3 protein. In the table there are 900,000 to 950,000 distinct CDR3 sequences, roughly 31% of which are singletons. Their antigen targets remain unknown. The sequenced sample was cultured CD8+ T cells from PBMCs, obtained from culture after CMV antigen stimulation. These receptors were obtained from a human donor in good health (CMV status not recorded). Some clones in this sample may be carry-over from other donors' samples.

The V call is TRBV27, the J call TRBJ2-5, with no clear D. This CDR3 region has 13 residues. The germline CDR1 and CDR2 sequences are MNHEY and SMNVEV (reference sequence). The V and J ends lost 3 bases and 4 bases respectively, with 9 bases between them. CDR3 protein: CASSFKDGETQYF. DNA for the CDR3: TGTGCCAGCAGTTTTAAGGACGGAGAGACCCAGTACTTC.

This clonotype showed up just a few times. J is TRBJ1-2 and V is TRBV7-9; 7 nucleotides line up with TRBD1. Germline V gives CDR1 SEHNR, CDR2 FQNEAQ (reference sequence). J gave up 2 bases and V 5 bases, and 14 bases lay outside the gene matches. The CDR3 sequence is 17 residues long. In DNA form, the CDR3 reads TGTGCCAGCAGCCTCCTAGTAGGCGGGGACAGCAACTATGGCTACACCTTC. Translating it yields CASSLLVGGDSNYGYTF.

V usage is TRBV19 and J usage is TRBJ1-6; maybe TRBD1 (6 bases). Trimming pared 5 bases from V and 10 bases from J, leaving 21 bases between. Looked up from germline, CDR1 is LNHDA and CDR2 is SQIVND (reference sequence). There are 16 residues in the CDR3. Here the CDR3 DNA reads TGTGCCAGTAGTCGAATTCGAGGATACAGGGACTCACCCCTCCACTTT. It translates to CASSRIRGYRDSPLHF. Full variable domain (rest looked up from reference TRBV19 and TRBJ1-6): DGGITQSPKYLFRKEGQNVTLSCEQNLNHDAMYWYRQDPGQGLRLIYYSQIVNDFQKGDIAEGYSVSREKKESFPLTVTSAQKNPTAFYLCASSRIRGYRDSPLHFGNGTRLTVT.

This clonotype was seen a few times. The rearrangement uses TRBV6-1 and TRBJ2-7; TRBD1 matches at 9 bases. This CDR3 is 14 amino acids long. The J segment lost 3 bases and the V segment lost 8 bases, leaving 8 bases of the junction unmatched. From germline, CDR1 is MNHNS and CDR2 SASEGT. CDR3 sequence (DNA): TGTGCCAGCCTGGTCCCGGACAGGGGCTACGAGCAGTACTTC. The encoded protein is CASLVPDRGYEQYF.

This clonotype was detected ten times or more. The chain links TRBV12-3 or TRBV12-4 to TRBJ2-2, with D possibly matching TRBD2 (6 bases). The CDR3 sequence is 19 residues long. Trimming stripped 3 bases from V and 2 bases from J, with 22 bases between. The chain's CDR3 is CASSFELPARTTNTGELFF. CDR3 DNA: TGTGCCAGCAGTTTTGAGCTGCCCGCAAGGACTACAAACACCGGGGAGCTGTTTTTT.

In its sample, this clonotype was seen a few times. The V gene is TRBV20-1, the J gene TRBJ2-7; 7 bases agree with TRBD1. Trimming at V came to 6 bases and at J to 1 base, leaving 6 bases not matched to a gene. Germline CDR1 and CDR2: DFQATT and SNEGSKA (reference sequence). The CDR3 totals 13 residues. CDR3 bases: TGCAGTGCCCGTGGGGGACAGTCCTACGAGCAGTACTTC. Protein sequence: CSARGGQSYEQYF.

The chain couples TRBV6-2 or TRBV6-3 to TRBJ1-1; the D is unclear. The CDR3 has 14 amino acids. V lost 2 bases to trimming and J lost 1 base, with 8 bases between them. CDR1 and CDR2 (germline): MNHEY, SVGEGT. In nucleotides, the CDR3 is TGTGCCAGCAGTTACACAATGGGGAACACTGAAGCTTTCTTT. As protein: CASSYTMGNTEAFF.